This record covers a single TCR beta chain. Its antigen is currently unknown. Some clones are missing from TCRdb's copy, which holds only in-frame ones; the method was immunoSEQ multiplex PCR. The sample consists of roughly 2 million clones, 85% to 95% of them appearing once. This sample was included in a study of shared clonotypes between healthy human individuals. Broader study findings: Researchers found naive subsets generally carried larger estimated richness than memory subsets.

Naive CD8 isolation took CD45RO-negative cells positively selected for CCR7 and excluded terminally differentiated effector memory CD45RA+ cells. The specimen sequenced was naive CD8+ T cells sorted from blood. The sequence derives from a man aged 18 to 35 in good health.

The CDR3 region is CATSPPLGSSEAFF. The CDR3 DNA is TGTGCCACCAGCCCCCCACTAGGATCTTCAGAAGCTTTCTTT. J is TRBJ1-1 and V is TRBV15, with no clear D. Trimming stripped 5 bases from V and 8 bases from J, with 18 bases between. Germline V gene lookup returns CDR1 LNHNV and CDR2 YYDKDF (reference sequence). CDR3 length: 14 residues.